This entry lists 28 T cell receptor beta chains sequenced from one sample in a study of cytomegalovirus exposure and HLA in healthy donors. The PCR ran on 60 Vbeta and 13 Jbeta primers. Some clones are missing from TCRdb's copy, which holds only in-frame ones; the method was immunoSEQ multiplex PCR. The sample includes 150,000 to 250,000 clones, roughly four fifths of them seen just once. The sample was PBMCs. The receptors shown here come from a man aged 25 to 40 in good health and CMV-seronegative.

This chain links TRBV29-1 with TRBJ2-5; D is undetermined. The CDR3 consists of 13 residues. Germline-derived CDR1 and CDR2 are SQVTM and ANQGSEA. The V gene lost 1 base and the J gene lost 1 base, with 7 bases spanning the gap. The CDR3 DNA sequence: TGCAGCGTTGAAGTTCCCTCCCAAGAGACCCAGTACTTC. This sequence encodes CSVEVPSQETQYF.

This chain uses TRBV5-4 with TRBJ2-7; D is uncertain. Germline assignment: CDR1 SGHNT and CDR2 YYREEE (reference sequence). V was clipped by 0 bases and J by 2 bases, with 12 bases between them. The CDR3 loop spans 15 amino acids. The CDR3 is CASSLASSVPYEQYF. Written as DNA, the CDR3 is TGTGCCAGCAGCTTGGCCTCTTCTGTCCCCTACGAGCAGTACTTC.

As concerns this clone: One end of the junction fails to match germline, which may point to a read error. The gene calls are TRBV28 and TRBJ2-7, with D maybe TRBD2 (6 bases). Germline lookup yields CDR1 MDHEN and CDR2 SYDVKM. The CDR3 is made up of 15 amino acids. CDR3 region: CASGIGGSRSHEQYF. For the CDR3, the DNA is TGTGCCAGCGGTATAGGAGGGAGCCGCTCCCACGAGCAGTACTTC.

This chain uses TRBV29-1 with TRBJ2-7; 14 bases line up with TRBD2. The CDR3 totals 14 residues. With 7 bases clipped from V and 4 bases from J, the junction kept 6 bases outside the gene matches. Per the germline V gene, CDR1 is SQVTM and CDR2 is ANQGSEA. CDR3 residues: CSASTSGRVYEQYF. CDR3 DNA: TGCAGCGCTTCGACTAGCGGGAGGGTATACGAGCAGTACTTC.

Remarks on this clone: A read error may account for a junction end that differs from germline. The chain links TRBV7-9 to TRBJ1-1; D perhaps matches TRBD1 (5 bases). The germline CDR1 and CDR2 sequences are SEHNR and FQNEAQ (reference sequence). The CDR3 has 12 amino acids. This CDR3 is CSSSFQGSEAFF. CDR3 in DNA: TGTTCCAGCAGCTTCCAGGGTTCTGAAGCTTTCTTT.

The CDR3 sequence is CASRPGTSGTYEQYF. The CDR3 DNA reads TGTGCCAGCAGACCCGGGACTAGCGGGACCTACGAGCAGTACTTC. The chain carries TRBV27 and TRBJ2-7; the match to TRBD2 covers 13 bases. The germline V gene encodes CDR1 MNHEY and CDR2 SMNVEV (reference sequence). The CDR3 spans 15 residues. The ends lost 6 bases at V and 2 bases at J; junction bases unmatched: 4.

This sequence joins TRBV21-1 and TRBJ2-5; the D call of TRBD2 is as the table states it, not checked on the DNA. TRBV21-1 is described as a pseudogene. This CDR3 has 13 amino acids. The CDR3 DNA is TGTGCCAGCATCGGCGGAGTGGGAGAGACCCAGTACTTC. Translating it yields CASIGGVGETQYF.

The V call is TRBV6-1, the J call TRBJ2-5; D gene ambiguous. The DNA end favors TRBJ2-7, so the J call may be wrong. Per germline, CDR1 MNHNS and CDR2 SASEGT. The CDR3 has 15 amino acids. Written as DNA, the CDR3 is TGTGCCAGCAGTGACCTCGCAACTTCAGGTTACGAGCAGTACTTC. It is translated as CASSDLATSGYEQYF.

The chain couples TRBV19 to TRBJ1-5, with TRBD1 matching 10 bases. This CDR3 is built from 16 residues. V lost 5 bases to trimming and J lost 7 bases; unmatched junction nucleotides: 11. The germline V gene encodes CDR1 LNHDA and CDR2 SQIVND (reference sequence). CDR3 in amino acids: CASSGLGQGIGQPQHF. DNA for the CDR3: TGTGCCAGTAGTGGATTGGGACAGGGGATAGGGCAGCCCCAGCATTTT.

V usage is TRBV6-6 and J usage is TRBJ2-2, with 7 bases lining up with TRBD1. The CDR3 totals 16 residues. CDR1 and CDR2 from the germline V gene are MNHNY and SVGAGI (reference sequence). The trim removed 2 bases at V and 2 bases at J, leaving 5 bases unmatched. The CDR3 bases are TGTGCCAGCAGTTACATGGGACAGTTTAACACCGGGGAGCTGTTTTTT. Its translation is CASSYMGQFNTGELFF.

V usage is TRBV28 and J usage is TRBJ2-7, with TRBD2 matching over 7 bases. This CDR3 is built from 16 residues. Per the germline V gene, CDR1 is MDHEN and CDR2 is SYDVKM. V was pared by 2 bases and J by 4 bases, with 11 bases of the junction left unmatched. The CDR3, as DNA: TGTGCCAGCAGTTTAGGGGTTGCGGGGACTAATTACGAGCAGTACTTC. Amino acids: CASSLGVAGTNYEQYF.

As DNA, the CDR3 is TGCGCCAGCAGGGATATTTTTGGGAGGGTTTCTGAGCAGTTCTTC. This gives the protein CASRDIFGRVSEQFF. The rearrangement links TRBV5-1 to TRBJ2-1; TRBD2 aligns across 7 bases. Germline assignment: CDR1 SGHRS and CDR2 YFSETQ. V lost 5 bases to trimming and J lost 9 bases; unmatched junction nucleotides: 14. CDR3 length: 15 residues.

CDR3 amino acids: CASSLIAGVGADTQYF. In DNA form, the CDR3 reads TGTGCCAGCAGCTTAATAGCGGGAGTAGGCGCAGATACGCAGTATTTT. The chain carries TRBV7-3 and TRBJ2-3; 9 bases match TRBD2. CDR1 and CDR2 from the germline V gene are SGHTA and FQGTGA. The ends lost 1 base at V and 4 bases at J; junction bases unmatched: 6. The CDR3 length is 16 residues.

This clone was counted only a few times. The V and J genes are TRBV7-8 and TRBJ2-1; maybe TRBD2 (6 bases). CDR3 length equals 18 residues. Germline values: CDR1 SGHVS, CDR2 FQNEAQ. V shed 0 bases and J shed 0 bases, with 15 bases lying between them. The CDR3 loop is CASSLAYPGTFSYNEQFF. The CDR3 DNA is TGTGCCAGCAGCTTAGCTTATCCCGGGACTTTCTCCTACAATGAGCAGTTCTTC. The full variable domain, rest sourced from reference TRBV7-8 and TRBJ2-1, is GAGVSQSPRYKVAKRGQDVALRCDPISGHVSLFWYQQALGQGPEFLTYFQNEAQLDKSGLPSDRFFAERPEGSVSTLKIQRTQQEDSAVYLCASSLAYPGTFSYNEQFFGPGTRLTVL.

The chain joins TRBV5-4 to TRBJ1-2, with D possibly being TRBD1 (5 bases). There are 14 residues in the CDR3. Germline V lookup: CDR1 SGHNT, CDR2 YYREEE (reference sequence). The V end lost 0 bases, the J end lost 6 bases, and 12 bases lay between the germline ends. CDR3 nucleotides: TGTGCCAGCAGCTTGGGACAGCCCCGGGATGGCTACACCTTC. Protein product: CASSLGQPRDGYTF.

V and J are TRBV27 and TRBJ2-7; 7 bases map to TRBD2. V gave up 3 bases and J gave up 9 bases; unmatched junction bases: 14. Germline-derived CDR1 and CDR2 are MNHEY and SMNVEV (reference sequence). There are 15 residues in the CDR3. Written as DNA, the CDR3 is TGTGCCAGCAGTTTGTTTTGGCGGGAGCAGCGGGGGCAGTACTTC. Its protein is CASSLFWREQRGQYF.

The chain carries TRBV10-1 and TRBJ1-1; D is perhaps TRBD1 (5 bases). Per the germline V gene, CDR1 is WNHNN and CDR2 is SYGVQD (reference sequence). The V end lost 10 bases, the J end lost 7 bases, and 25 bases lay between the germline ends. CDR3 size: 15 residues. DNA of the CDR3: TGCGCCACCTCGCAGGGCCGACTAGGGTCGAGTGAAGCTTTCTTT. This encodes CATSQGRLGSSEAFF.

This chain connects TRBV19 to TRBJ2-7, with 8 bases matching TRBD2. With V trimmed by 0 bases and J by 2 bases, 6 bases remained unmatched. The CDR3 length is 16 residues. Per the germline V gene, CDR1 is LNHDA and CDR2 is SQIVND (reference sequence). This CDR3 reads CASSIEAAGGTYEQYF. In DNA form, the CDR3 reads TGTGCCAGTAGTATAGAGGCGGCGGGGGGAACCTACGAGCAGTACTTC.

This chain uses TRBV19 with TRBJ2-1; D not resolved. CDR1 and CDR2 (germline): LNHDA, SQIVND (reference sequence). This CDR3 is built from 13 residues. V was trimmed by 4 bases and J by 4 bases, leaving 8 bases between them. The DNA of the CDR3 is TGTGCCAGTAGTAAACAGCCATACAATGAGCAGTTCTTC. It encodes CASSKQPYNEQFF.

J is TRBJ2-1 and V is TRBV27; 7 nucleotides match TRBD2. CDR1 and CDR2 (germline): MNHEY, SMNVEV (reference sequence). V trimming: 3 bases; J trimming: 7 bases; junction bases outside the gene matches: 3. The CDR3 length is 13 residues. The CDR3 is CASSFGSGNEQFF. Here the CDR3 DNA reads TGTGCCAGCAGTTTCGGTAGCGGGAATGAGCAGTTCTTC.

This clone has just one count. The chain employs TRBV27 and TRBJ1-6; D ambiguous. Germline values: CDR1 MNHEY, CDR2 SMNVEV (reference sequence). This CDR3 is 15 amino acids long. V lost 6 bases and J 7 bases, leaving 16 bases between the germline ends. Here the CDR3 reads CASSTGRLSNSPLHF. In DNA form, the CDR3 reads TGTGCCAGCAGCACCGGGAGACTGTCCAATTCACCCCTCCACTTT.

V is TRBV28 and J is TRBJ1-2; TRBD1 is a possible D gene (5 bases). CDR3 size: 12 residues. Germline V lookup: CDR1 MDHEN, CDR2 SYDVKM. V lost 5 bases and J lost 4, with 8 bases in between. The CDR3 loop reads CASSGGFYGYTF. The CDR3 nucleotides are TGTGCCAGCAGTGGGGGGTTCTATGGCTACACCTTC.

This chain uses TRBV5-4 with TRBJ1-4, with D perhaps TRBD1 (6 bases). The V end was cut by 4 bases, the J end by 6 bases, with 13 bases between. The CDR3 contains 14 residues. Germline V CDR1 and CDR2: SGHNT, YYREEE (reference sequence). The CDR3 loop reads CASSVGTTHEKLFF. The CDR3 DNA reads TGTGCCAGCAGCGTCGGGACAACCCATGAAAAACTGTTTTTT.

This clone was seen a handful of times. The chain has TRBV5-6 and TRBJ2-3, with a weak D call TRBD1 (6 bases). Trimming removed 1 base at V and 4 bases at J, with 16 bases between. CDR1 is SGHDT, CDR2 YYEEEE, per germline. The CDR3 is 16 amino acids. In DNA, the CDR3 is TGTGCCAGCAGCTTGCTCCCCGAACAGGGATCAGATACGCAGTATTTT. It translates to CASSLLPEQGSDTQYF.

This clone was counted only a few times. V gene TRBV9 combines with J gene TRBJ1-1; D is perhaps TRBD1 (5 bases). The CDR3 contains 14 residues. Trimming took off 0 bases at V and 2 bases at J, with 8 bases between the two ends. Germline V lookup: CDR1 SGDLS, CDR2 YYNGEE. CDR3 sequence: CASSVVTANTEAFF. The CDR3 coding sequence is TGTGCCAGCAGCGTAGTGACAGCTAACACTGAAGCTTTCTTT.

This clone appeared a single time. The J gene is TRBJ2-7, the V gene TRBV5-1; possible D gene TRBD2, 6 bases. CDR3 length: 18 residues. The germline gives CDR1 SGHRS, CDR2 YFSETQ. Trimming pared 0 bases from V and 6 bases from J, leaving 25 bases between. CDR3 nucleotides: TGCGCCAGCAGCTTGGAGGTTCGGGGCGGGTTAAGGGGAGGCGAGCAGTACTTC. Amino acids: CASSLEVRGGLRGGEQYF.

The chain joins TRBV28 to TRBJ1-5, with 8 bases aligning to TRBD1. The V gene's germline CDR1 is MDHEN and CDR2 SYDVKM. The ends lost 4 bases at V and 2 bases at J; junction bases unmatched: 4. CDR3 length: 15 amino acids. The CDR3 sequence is CASSSPGGGNQPQHF. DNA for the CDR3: TGTGCCAGCAGTTCCCCAGGGGGCGGCAATCAGCCCCAGCATTTT.

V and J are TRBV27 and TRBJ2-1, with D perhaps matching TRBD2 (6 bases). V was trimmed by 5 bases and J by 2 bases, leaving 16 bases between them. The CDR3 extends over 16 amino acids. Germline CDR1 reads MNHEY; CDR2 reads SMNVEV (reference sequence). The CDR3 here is CASSVDPGGAYNEQFF. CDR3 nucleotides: TGTGCCAGCAGTGTAGATCCAGGAGGGGCCTACAATGAGCAGTTCTTC.